This TCR beta chain stems from a study of shared clonotypes between healthy human individuals. The donor cohort consisted entirely of Caucasian adults residing in Nashville, Tennessee. Broader study findings: Naive subsets typically showed greater estimated richness than memory subsets.

Trimming removed 1 base from V and 1 base from J, with 18 bases in between. There are 17 residues in the CDR3. Germline assignment: CDR1 SQVTM and CDR2 ANQGSEA. Method: immunoSEQ multiplex PCR; TCRdb's copy keeps in-frame clones and lacks some. Of around 1.4 million clones detected, around 98.5% appear once; the ten largest clones hold 0.36%. As concerns this clone: Its antigen is still unknown.

Source material: naive CD4+ T cells sorted from blood. The subset: CD45RA+ positively selected. The J gene is TRBJ2-3, the V gene TRBV29-1, with no clear D. The TCR sequence derives from a man aged 25 to 40 in good health. CDR3 region: CSVEVRGLGYGTDTQYF. DNA of the CDR3: TGCAGCGTTGAAGTTCGAGGTTTGGGGTACGGCACAGATACGCAGTATTTT.